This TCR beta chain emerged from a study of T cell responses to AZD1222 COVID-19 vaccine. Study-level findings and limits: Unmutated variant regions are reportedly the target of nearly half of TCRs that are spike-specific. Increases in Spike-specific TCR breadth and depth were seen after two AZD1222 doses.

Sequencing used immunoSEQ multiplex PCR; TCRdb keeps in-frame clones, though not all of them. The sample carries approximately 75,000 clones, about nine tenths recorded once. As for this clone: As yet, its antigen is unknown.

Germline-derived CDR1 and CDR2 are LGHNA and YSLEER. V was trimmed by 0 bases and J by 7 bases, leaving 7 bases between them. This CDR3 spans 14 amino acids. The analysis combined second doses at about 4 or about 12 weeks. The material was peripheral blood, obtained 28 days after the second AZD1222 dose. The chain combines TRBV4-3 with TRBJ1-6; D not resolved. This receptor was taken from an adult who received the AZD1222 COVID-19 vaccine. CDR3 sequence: CASSQDISNSPLHF. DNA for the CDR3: TGCGCCAGCAGCCAAGATATTTCGAATTCACCCCTCCACTTT.